Shown below are 14 T cell receptor beta chains from a single sample sequenced in a study of STAT5B mutations in CD4+ large granular lymphocyte leukemia. Some clones are missing from TCRdb's copy, which holds only in-frame ones; the method was immunoSEQ multiplex PCR. The repertoire holds some 29,000 clones, with around four fifths as singletons. The source material was CD4+ T cells from blood buffy coats. The receptors originated from a human donor in good health.

The chain employs TRBV7-2 and TRBJ2-3, with TRBD2 identical over 12 bases. From germline, CDR1 is SGHTA and CDR2 FQGNSA. CDR3 length equals 16 residues. V lost 5 bases and J lost 1; bases outside the gene matches: 4. The CDR3 nucleotides are TGTGCCAGCAGCCAACGGACTAGCGGGGGCACAGATACGCAGTATTTT. Translating gives CASSQRTSGGTDTQYF.

The chain recombines TRBV10-3 with TRBJ2-3; D is unclear. Germline CDR1 is ENHRY and CDR2 is SYGVKD. This CDR3 is 14 amino acids long. Between the trimmed V and J ends, which lost 0 bases and 2 bases, there was a span of 6 bases. CDR3 amino acids: CAISESRDTDTQYF. The CDR3 coding sequence is TGTGCCATCAGTGAGTCTAGGGACACAGATACGCAGTATTTT.

The chain recombines TRBV5-1 with TRBJ2-2, with TRBD1 matching over 9 bases. Germline V gives CDR1 SGHRS, CDR2 YFSETQ. The CDR3 runs 16 residues. The ends lost 2 bases at V and 3 bases at J; junction bases unmatched: 5. CDR3 region: CASSLRQGGYTGELFF. DNA of the CDR3: TGCGCCAGCAGCTTACGACAGGGGGGTTACACCGGGGAGCTGTTTTTT.

DNA of the CDR3: TGTGCCAGCAGCCACGTTTGGGACAGGGCTCATTTTACGCAGTATTTT. This sequence encodes CASSHVWDRAHFTQYF. The V call is TRBV6-6, the J call TRBJ2-3, with 9 bases lining up with TRBD1. The ends lost 6 bases at V and 8 bases at J; junction bases unmatched: 15. The CDR3 has 16 amino acids. Germline CDR1 is MNHNY and CDR2 is SVGAGI (reference sequence).

The chain has TRBV10-2 and TRBJ1-1, with D maybe TRBD1 (6 bases). The V gene lost 8 bases and the J gene lost 4 bases, with 14 bases spanning the gap. This CDR3 spans 13 amino acids. Per the germline V gene, CDR1 is WSHSY and CDR2 is SAAADI. The CDR3 reads CASGGGARTEAFF. The CDR3 DNA reads as TGCGCCAGCGGAGGGGGGGCGCGCACTGAAGCTTTCTTT.

The chain combines TRBV6-6 with TRBJ1-2; TRBD1 aligns across 11 bases. J was trimmed by 4 bases and V by 6 bases; bases with no gene match: 10. This CDR3 has 16 amino acids. The germline gives CDR1 MNHNY, CDR2 SVGAGI (reference sequence). CDR3 residues: CASSINLGTGGYGYTF. The CDR3 DNA reads TGTGCCAGCAGCATTAATTTGGGGACAGGGGGCTATGGCTACACCTTC.

The chain is built from TRBV28 and TRBJ2-7; TRBD2 agrees at 8 bases. J lost 3 bases, V lost 8 bases, and 15 bases had no gene match. The length of the CDR3 is 16 residues. From germline, CDR1 is MDHEN and CDR2 SYDVKM. CDR3: CASAPPAGGTVYEQYV. The CDR3 DNA is TGTGCCAGCGCACCACCGGCGGGGGGAACTGTCTACGAGCAGTACGTC.

CDR3 nucleotides: TGCGCCAGCAGCTCTCCAAGGGCAGGGGATGTTAGGACCGGGGAGCTGTTTTTT. Its protein is CASSSPRAGDVRTGELFF. The chain recombines TRBV4-1 with TRBJ2-2; TRBD1 is a possible D gene (6 bases). The V gene lost 5 bases and the J gene lost 5 bases, with 24 bases spanning the gap. The CDR3 has 18 amino acids. Germline values: CDR1 MGHRA, CDR2 YSYEKL.

This clone showed up just a few times. The chain is built from TRBV25-1 and TRBJ1-6; no clear D gene. This CDR3 region has 13 residues. The germline gives CDR1 MGHDK, CDR2 SYGVNS. Trimming removed 4 bases from V and 6 bases from J, with 7 bases in between. DNA of the CDR3: TGTGCCAGCAGTGGCCGGGTTAATTCACCCCTCCACTTT. It codes for CASSGRVNSPLHF.

This chain uses TRBV7-2 with TRBJ2-3; 13 bases are shared with TRBD2. V shed 5 bases and J 6 bases; nucleotides not matched to a gene: 8. Germline V lookup: CDR1 SGHTA, CDR2 FQGNSA. This CDR3 contains 16 residues. CDR3 nucleotide sequence: TGTGCCAGCAGCCCGGGGGGGACTAGCGGGGTGGATACGCAGTATTTT. It yields the protein CASSPGGTSGVDTQYF.

V usage is TRBV6-5 and J usage is TRBJ1-2, with D hard to call. V was pared by 2 bases and J by 8 bases, with 15 bases between. This CDR3 is built from 14 residues. In germline, CDR1 is MNHEY, CDR2 SVGAGI. This CDR3 reads CASSYGTGRGGYTF. As DNA, the CDR3 is TGTGCCAGCAGTTACGGAACGGGGAGAGGGGGCTACACCTTC.

J is TRBJ2-1 and V is TRBV5-1; D gene ambiguous. V lost 2 bases and J 0 bases, leaving 12 bases between the germline ends. This CDR3 is 16 amino acids long. Germline lookup yields CDR1 SGHRS and CDR2 YFSETQ. DNA of the CDR3: TGCGCCAGCAGCTTCCAGTACGCTAGCTCCTACAATGAGCAGTTCTTC. It encodes CASSFQYASSYNEQFF.

This chain connects TRBV30 to TRBJ2-7; 7 positions agree with TRBD1. V shed 3 bases, J shed 2 bases, and the junction held 19 bases outside the gene matches. The germline V gene has CDR1 GTSNPN and CDR2 SVGIG (reference sequence). The length of the CDR3 is 18 residues. CDR3 sequence: CAWSLSGQTYPRTYEQYV. CDR3 DNA sequence: TGTGCCTGGAGCCTATCGGGACAGACTTACCCACGGACCTACGAGCAGTACGTC.

V is TRBV10-3 and J is TRBJ2-2, with a possible D match to TRBD2 (6 bases). V lost 4 bases to trimming and J lost 6 bases, with 15 bases between them. The germline V gene encodes CDR1 ENHRY and CDR2 SYGVKD. The CDR3 totals 15 residues. CDR3 residues: CAISGNSGTPGELFF. The CDR3, as DNA: TGTGCCATCAGTGGGAACTCCGGGACTCCCGGGGAGCTGTTTTTT.